The present T cell receptor (beta chain) was sequenced within a study of blood T cell repertoires in COVID-19. Study-wide context: Acute and convalescent COVID-19 specimens originated in the United States, Italy and Spain. The cDNA or gDNA used as material had been derived from T cells, B-cell-depleted T cells, or PBMCs.

Per the authors' pipeline: Amplification of reference gene primers provided the estimated nucleated cell counts. Assay used: immunoSEQ multiplex PCR; TCRdb lists only in-frame clones, some missing. V and J calls and clone size come straight from that table; D and trimming were deduced from the DNA. The sample records fewer than 150,000 clones, approximately 89% being singletons. Deletions cut 9 bases from V and 0 bases from J, with 12 bases between. There are 15 residues in the CDR3. Looked up from germline, CDR1 is ENHRY and CDR2 is SYGVKD. This clone was recorded once. The sequence was obtained from a human donor in a cohort sampled during active COVID-19. V gene TRBV10-3 combines with J gene TRBJ2-6; D uncertain. The specimen sequenced was peripheral blood. The CDR3 nucleotides read TGTGCCATTAGCCCCTCCGGCTCTGGGGCCAACGTCCTGACTTTC. Translated: CAISPSGSGANVLTF.